This TCR beta chain was captured by sequencing in a study of T cells after posttransplantation cyclophosphamide. Study-wide points: After PTCy, TRB diversity resembled that of CNI/methotrexate controls.

Germline-derived CDR1 and CDR2 are MRHNA and SNTAGT. V was trimmed by 0 bases and J by 5 bases, leaving 7 bases between them. CDR3 length: 13 residues. As to this clone: Its antigen remains unidentified.

This table comes from immunoSEQ multiplex PCR, and its TCRdb copy is limited to in-frame clones, with some not included. The data contain about 52,000 clones, approximately 94% of them singletons. This sequence originates from a woman aged 25 to 39 in good health and a related stem cell transplant donor. The chain joins TRBV6-4 to TRBJ2-5; no clear D. The sample consisted of PBMCs. Here the CDR3 reads CASSDSNGETQYF. CDR3 sequence (DNA): TGTGCCAGCAGTGACTCAAACGGGGAGACCCAGTACTTC.